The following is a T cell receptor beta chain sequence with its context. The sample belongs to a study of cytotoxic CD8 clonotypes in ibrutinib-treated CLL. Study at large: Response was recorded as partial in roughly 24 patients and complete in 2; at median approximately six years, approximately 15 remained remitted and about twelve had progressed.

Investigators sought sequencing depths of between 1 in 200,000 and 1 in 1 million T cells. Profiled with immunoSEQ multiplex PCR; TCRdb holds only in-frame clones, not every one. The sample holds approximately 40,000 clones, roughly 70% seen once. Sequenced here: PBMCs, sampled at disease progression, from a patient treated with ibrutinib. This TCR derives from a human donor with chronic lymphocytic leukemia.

Here the CDR3 DNA reads TGCGCCAGCAGCTCCGGGAGGGGCGAGCGGGAGAGGAATTCCGAGCAGTACTTC. This codes for CASSSGRGERERNSEQYF. The chain links TRBV5-1 to TRBJ2-7, with 8 nucleotides matching TRBD2. The CDR3 contains 18 residues. V lost 3 bases, J lost 6 bases, and 20 bases stayed unmatched. CDR1 is SGHRS, CDR2 YFSETQ, per germline.